This passage covers 9 T cell receptor beta chains from one sample sequenced in a study of CD4 T cells in relation to SARS-CoV-2 and coronaviruses. Here immunoSEQ multiplex PCR was the method, and the copy in TCRdb shows in-frame clones only, minus some. The repertoire has about 19,000 clones, 77% of them found once; the top ten carry around 23%. Before the COVID-19 pandemic, during about 2011-2019, CD4+ T cells were taken from unexposed donors. Isolation of CD4+ T cells took place after about eleven days in culture. Their antigens are not known. The sequencing sample was made of CD4+ T cells from PBMCs, cultured in vitro. The receptor source for this set is a human donor in good health.

The V and J genes are TRBV5-1 and TRBJ2-1; 10 nucleotides match TRBD1. From germline, CDR1 is SGHRS and CDR2 YFSETQ. V lost 5 bases and J lost 9; bases outside the gene matches: 14. The CDR3 has 16 residues. This CDR3 is CASSSDMGQGIGEQFF. DNA for the CDR3: TGCGCCAGCAGTTCTGACATGGGACAGGGGATCGGTGAGCAGTTCTTC.

The table lists this clone with a few counts. The genes are TRBV19 and TRBJ2-1, with 9 bases aligning to TRBD2. With 5 bases clipped from V and 2 bases from J, the junction kept 13 bases outside the gene matches. CDR3 length: 18 amino acids. Germline loops: CDR1 LNHDA, CDR2 SQIVND (reference sequence). CDR3 residues: CASSSHSGSVPAYNEQFF. For the CDR3, the DNA is TGTGCCAGTAGTTCTCATAGCGGGAGCGTACCCGCCTACAATGAGCAGTTCTTC.

This chain connects TRBV19 to TRBJ1-5, with no clear D. The CDR3 sequence is 14 residues long. Germline CDR1 and CDR2: LNHDA and SQIVND (reference sequence). V was trimmed by 3 bases and J by 4 bases, leaving 10 bases between them. This CDR3 reads CASSISMSNQPQHF. The CDR3 region has the DNA TGTGCCAGTAGTATTTCCATGTCAAATCAGCCCCAGCATTTT.

The V gene is TRBV10-3, the J gene TRBJ1-6; 7 bases fit TRBD1. The junction had 2 bases not matched to a gene; V was cut back by 5 bases and J by 7 bases. The length of the CDR3 is 13 residues. Germline V gene lookup returns CDR1 ENHRY and CDR2 SYGVKD. The CDR3 loop reads CAISPTGNSPLHF. The CDR3 bases are TGTGCCATCAGTCCGACAGGGAATTCACCCCTCCACTTT.

This clone appeared a few times. V is TRBV6-6 and J is TRBJ1-6, with TRBD1 as a possible D gene (6 bases). Germline CDR1 MNHNY, CDR2 SVGAGI (reference sequence). V gave up 6 bases and J gave up 6 bases, with 15 bases separating them. This CDR3 is built from 15 residues. The CDR3 reads CASSPRGPTNSPLHF. The DNA for the CDR3 is TGTGCCAGCAGCCCACGGGGGCCCACTAATTCACCCCTCCACTTT.

The V call is TRBV3-1 (or the pseudogene TRBV3-2), the J call TRBJ1-2, with D unclear. CDR1 and CDR2 from the germline V gene are LGHDT and YNNKEL (reference sequence). V lost 0 bases and J lost 8, with 19 bases in between. This CDR3 has 16 amino acids. The CDR3 DNA sequence: TGTGCCAGCAGCCAAGATCTCGCCAGGATCGGTGAAGGCTACACCTTC. It specifies CASSQDLARIGEGYTF.

This chain links TRBV6-2 or TRBV6-3 with TRBJ1-2; unclear D gene. The CDR3 is 15 amino acids. Germline V lookup: CDR1 MNHEY, CDR2 SVGEGT. With 0 bases removed from V and 8 bases from J, the gap between germline ends came to 16 bases. The CDR3 loop is CASSYSTRLGGGYTF. In nucleotides, the CDR3 is TGTGCCAGCAGTTACTCGACCCGCCTTGGAGGGGGCTACACCTTC.

This clone was recorded once. The chain carries TRBV29-1 and TRBJ1-3; no definite D call. V was pared by 3 bases and J by 0 bases, with 9 bases between. The CDR3 spans 14 residues. CDR1 and CDR2 (germline): SQVTM, ANQGSEA. CDR3 amino acids: CSVDTGSSGNTIYF. The CDR3 bases are TGCAGCGTTGATACGGGGTCCTCTGGAAACACCATATATTTT.

This clone has more than one count but fewer than ten. The chain is built from TRBV5-6 and TRBJ1-1; D is undetermined. V lost 1 base and J lost 2, with 6 bases in between. CDR1 is SGHDT and CDR2 is YYEEEE in the germline V gene. CDR3 length: 13 amino acids. The CDR3 spells CASSLTQNTEAFF. The DNA of the CDR3 is TGTGCCAGCAGCTTGACACAAAACACTGAAGCTTTCTTT.